This T cell receptor beta chain is drawn from a study of beta chain features in type 1 diabetes. Expressed TCRB transcripts were sequenced because the isolated RNA had all been reverse transcribed beforehand. TCRdb's table, derived via immunoSEQ multiplex PCR, lists solely in-frame clones and lacks some. The table includes some 700,000 clones, roughly an eighth detected once. Note on this clone: Its antigen is still unknown.

Study-level findings and limits: People with Type 1 diabetes carried modestly yet significantly shorter TCRB CDR3s in all four CD4+ subsets.

The sequencing input was naive CD4+ T cells from blood. The receptor was derived from a man aged 18 to 30 with type 1 diabetes.

The CDR3 DNA reads TGTGCCAGCTCACCACCCAAGGACCAGTCAGATACGCAGTATTTT. Protein product: CASSPPKDQSDTQYF. This chain joins TRBV18 and TRBJ2-3; D unclear. Trimming took off 0 bases at V and 4 bases at J, with 11 bases between the two ends. This CDR3 contains 15 residues. Germline V CDR1 and CDR2: KGHSH, LQKENI.